This T cell receptor (beta chain) was obtained from a study of blood T cell repertoires in COVID-19. Study background: Researchers got acute and convalescent COVID-19 samples from the United States, Italy and Spain.

Original handling: Counts of nucleated cells, estimated from reference gene primer amplification, were obtained. Measured with immunoSEQ multiplex PCR; TCRdb has only the in-frame clones, and not every one. The V and J calls and clone size are taken from that table; D and trimming were inferred from the DNA. This repertoire shows under 55,000 clones, around 83% found once; its top ten account for about 4.7%. The clonotype was recovered from a man aged 40-49 years with active COVID-19. The sequencing input was peripheral blood.

In DNA, the CDR3 is TGTGCCAGTAGTATTCTGGCCACCTCATCCTACGAGCAGTACTTC. Translating it yields CASSILATSSYEQYF. The rearrangement uses TRBV19 and TRBJ2-7; D is unresolved. The CDR3 consists of 15 residues. Trimming cost V 3 bases and J 1 base, with 13 bases left between them. CDR1 is LNHDA and CDR2 is SQIVND in the germline V gene (reference sequence). Variable domain in full (rest from reference TRBV19 and TRBJ2-7): DGGITQSPKYLFRKEGQNVTLSCEQNLNHDAMYWYRQDPGQGLRLIYYSQIVNDFQKGDIAEGYSVSREKKESFPLTVTSAQKNPTAFYLCASSILATSSYEQYFGPGTRLTVT.